The 15 T cell receptor beta chains presented below share a single source sample, sequenced in a study of CD8 T cells in ankylosing spondylitis. TCRdb re-called the 5' RACE reads through MiXCR, storing one row per CDR3 protein. The sample has 220,000 or so distinct CDR3 sequences, over 9.5% seen once. The sample was blood, either unsorted or a sorted T cell fraction (not recorded which). The receptors shown here come from a male donor with ankylosing spondylitis or in good health (not recorded which).

The chain combines TRBV7-6 with TRBJ1-5, with D uncertain. In germline, CDR1 is SGHVS, CDR2 FNYEAQ. The CDR3 has 14 amino acids. The V gene lost 5 bases and the J gene lost 9 bases, with 17 bases spanning the gap. The CDR3, as DNA: TGTGCCAGCAGCCCGGGATACCTGGAAGGGCCCCAGCATTTT. Translated: CASSPGYLEGPQHF.

The chain links TRBV11-2 to TRBJ1-2; D is unresolved. V was shortened by 0 bases and J by 0 bases, with 14 bases between the two germline ends. The CDR3 has 17 amino acids. Germline loops: CDR1 SGHAT, CDR2 FQNNGV. The CDR3 DNA is TGTGCCAGCAGCTTAGATCCCCGAGGCAGTACTAACTATGGCTACACCTTC. It specifies CASSLDPRGSTNYGYTF.

The J gene is TRBJ1-5, the V gene TRBV18; D perhaps matches TRBD1 (5 bases). The germline V gene has CDR1 KGHSH and CDR2 LQKENI. The germline V and J ends were trimmed by 6 bases and 7 bases, with 16 bases remaining between them. This CDR3 is built from 14 residues. This chain's CDR3 is CASSPDGGKQPQHF. The DNA of the CDR3 is TGTGCCAGCTCCCCAGATGGGGGTAAGCAGCCCCAGCATTTT.

This clonotype was counted ten times or more. V gene TRBV7-9 combines with J gene TRBJ1-2; D is uncertain. The V gene lost 4 bases and the J gene lost 12 bases, with 15 bases spanning the gap. CDR1 and CDR2 from the germline V gene are SEHNR and FQNEAQ (reference sequence). The CDR3 extends over 12 amino acids. DNA for the CDR3: TGTGCCAGCAGCTCGGAGGCGGCCAGTGACACCTTC. Translating it yields CASSSEAASDTF.

The chain recombines TRBV19 with TRBJ1-2; TRBD1 might be the D (6 bases). This CDR3 has 14 amino acids. Between the trimmed V and J ends, which lost 7 bases and 0 bases, there was a span of 12 bases. Looked up from germline, CDR1 is LNHDA and CDR2 is SQIVND (reference sequence). CDR3 loop: CASKQGTTNYGYTF. The CDR3 nucleotides are TGTGCCAGTAAGCAGGGGACGACTAACTATGGCTACACCTTC.

The V and J genes are TRBV14 and TRBJ2-1; TRBD2 is a possible D gene (7 bases). The CDR3 length is 15 residues. Germline assignment: CDR1 SGHDN and CDR2 FVKESK. Trimming stripped 3 bases from V and 4 bases from J, with 13 bases between. CDR3 in amino acids: CASSHPGGRYNEQFF. DNA of the CDR3: TGTGCCAGCAGCCATCCGGGGGGCAGGTACAATGAGCAGTTCTTC.

This clonotype was detected ten times or more. The CDR3 DNA reads TGCAGCGTTGGGGACGGGATTCCCTACGAGCAGTACTTC. This gives the protein CSVGDGIPYEQYF. The chain couples TRBV29-1 to TRBJ2-7, with D perhaps given as TRBD1 or TRBD2 (5 bases each). The V end was cut by 4 bases, the J end by 2 bases, with 12 bases between. The CDR3 sequence is 13 residues long. Looked up from germline, CDR1 is SQVTM and CDR2 is ANQGSEA.

The rearrangement uses TRBV12-3 or TRBV12-4 and TRBJ1-4, with a possible D match to TRBD1 (5 bases). V was clipped by 2 bases and J by 4 bases, with 11 bases between them. CDR3 length: 15 amino acids. CDR3 loop: CASSLNVGDNEKLFF. The CDR3 nucleotides read TGTGCCAGCAGTTTAAACGTAGGGGATAATGAAAAACTGTTTTTT.

The chain recombines TRBV14 with TRBJ2-2; 10 bases match TRBD1. There are 15 residues in the CDR3. The V gene end was trimmed by 2 bases and the J gene end by 6 bases; junction bases not matched to a gene: 3. Germline CDR1 reads SGHDN; CDR2 reads FVKESK. The CDR3 nucleotides read TGTGCCAGCAGCCAACTGACAGGGGGCGCCGGGGAGCTGTTTTTT. It yields the protein CASSQLTGGAGELFF.

The table lists this clonotype with many counts. CDR3 DNA sequence: TGTGCCAGCAGCTTAGGTAGCTTTCAGGGGGCGTATCAGCCCCAGCATTTT. Its protein product is CASSLGSFQGAYQPQHF. This sequence joins TRBV7-2 and TRBJ1-5; 8 bases align to TRBD1. Germline V gives CDR1 SGHTA, CDR2 FQGNSA. J lost 5 bases, V lost 1 base, and 10 bases had no gene match. The CDR3 has 17 residues.

This clonotype has more than one count but fewer than ten. CDR3 bases: TGTGCCACCAGTGATAAAGCTAGCGGGGGCACAGATACGCAGTATTTT. Protein product: CATSDKASGGTDTQYF. This chain links TRBV24-1 with TRBJ2-3; TRBD2 matches at 9 bases. In germline, CDR1 is KGHDR, CDR2 SFDVKD. Trimming took 3 bases from V and 1 from J; bases not matched to a gene: 4. This CDR3 has 16 amino acids.

Comment on this clonotype: A much bigger clone sits one base away, suggesting this may be a read error. The chain recombines TRBV21-1 with TRBJ2-4. TRBV21-1 is flagged as a pseudogene. The CDR3 covers 12 residues. CDR3 sequence reads: CASAVCGNIQHF. The CDR3 coding sequence is TGTGCCAGCGCGGTATGTGGAAACATTCAGCACTTC.

V is TRBV7-2 and J is TRBJ2-7; 8 nucleotides align to TRBD2. Germline values: CDR1 SGHTA, CDR2 FQGNSA. The CDR3 runs to 13 residues. Trimming cost V 1 base and J 5 bases; bases outside gene matches: 1. The CDR3 region is CASSLVTSDEQYF. For the CDR3, the DNA is TGTGCCAGCAGCTTAGTGACTAGCGACGAGCAGTACTTC.

This clonotype was counted ten times or more. The chain carries TRBV7-9 and TRBJ2-2; 8 nucleotides align to TRBD1. The CDR3 spans 15 residues. Germline lookup yields CDR1 SEHNR and CDR2 FQNEAQ (reference sequence). Trimming removed 2 bases from V and 5 bases from J; junction bases left unmatched: 4. The CDR3 spells CASSLMTGVTGELFF. The CDR3, as DNA: TGTGCCAGCAGCTTAATGACAGGGGTGACCGGGGAGCTGTTTTTT.

This clonotype was found a few times. J is TRBJ2-7 and V is TRBV7-8; perhaps TRBD2 as D (6 bases). The CDR3 has 15 amino acids. V lost 3 bases and J 9 bases, leaving 21 bases between the germline ends. The germline gives CDR1 SGHVS, CDR2 FQNEAQ. In nucleotides, the CDR3 is TGTGCCAGCAGCTTGTGGCTAGCGCGGCCCCAGGGGCAGTACTTC. Protein sequence: CASSLWLARPQGQYF.